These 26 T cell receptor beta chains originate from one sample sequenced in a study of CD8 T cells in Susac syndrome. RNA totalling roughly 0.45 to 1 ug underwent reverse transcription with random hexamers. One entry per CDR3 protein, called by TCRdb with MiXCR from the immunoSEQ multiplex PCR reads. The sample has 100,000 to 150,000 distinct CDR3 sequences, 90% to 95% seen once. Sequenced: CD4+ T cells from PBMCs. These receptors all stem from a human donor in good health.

Here the CDR3 reads CASSSLTEGFNTEAFF. The CDR3 coding sequence is TGTGCCAGCTCATCCCTCACGGAGGGCTTTAACACTGAAGCTTTCTTT. V usage is TRBV18 and J usage is TRBJ1-1; D gene ambiguous. The CDR3 consists of 16 residues. V was shortened by 5 bases and J by 2 bases, with 18 bases between the two germline ends. Germline values: CDR1 KGHSH, CDR2 LQKENI.

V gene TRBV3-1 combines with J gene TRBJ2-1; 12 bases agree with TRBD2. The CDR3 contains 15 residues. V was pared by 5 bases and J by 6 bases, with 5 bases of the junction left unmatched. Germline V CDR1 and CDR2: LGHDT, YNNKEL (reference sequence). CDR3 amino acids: CASSWGLAGRNEQFF. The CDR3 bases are TGTGCCAGCAGCTGGGGACTAGCGGGTCGCAATGAGCAGTTCTTC.

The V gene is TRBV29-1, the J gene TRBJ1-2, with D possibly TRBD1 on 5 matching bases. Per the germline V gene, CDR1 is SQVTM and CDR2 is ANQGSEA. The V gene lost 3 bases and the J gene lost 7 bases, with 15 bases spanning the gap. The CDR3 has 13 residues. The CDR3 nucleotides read TGCAGCGTTGATACGGGGCTTAGGGGTGGCTACACCTTC. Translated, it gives CSVDTGLRGGYTF.

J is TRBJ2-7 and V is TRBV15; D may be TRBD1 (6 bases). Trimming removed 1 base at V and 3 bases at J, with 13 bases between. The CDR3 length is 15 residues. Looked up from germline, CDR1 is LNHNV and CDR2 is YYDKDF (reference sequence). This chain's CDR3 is CATSRVDQGRYEQYF. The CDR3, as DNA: TGTGCCACCAGCAGAGTGGATCAGGGGCGCTACGAGCAGTACTTC.

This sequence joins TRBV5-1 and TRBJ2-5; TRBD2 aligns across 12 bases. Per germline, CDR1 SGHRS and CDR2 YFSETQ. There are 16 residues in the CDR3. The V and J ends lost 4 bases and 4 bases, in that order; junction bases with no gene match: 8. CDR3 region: CASSPALAGGRETQYF. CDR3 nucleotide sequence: TGCGCCAGCAGCCCCGCCCTAGCGGGAGGGCGAGAGACCCAGTACTTC.

CDR3 residues: CASSLQGSPSYGYTF. The CDR3 nucleotides read TGTGCCAGTAGTTTACAGGGTTCGCCCAGCTATGGCTACACCTTC. V gene TRBV19 combines with J gene TRBJ1-2; tentative D call: TRBD1 (6 bases). Germline values: CDR1 LNHDA, CDR2 SQIVND (reference sequence). Trimming cost V 5 bases and J 4 bases, with 17 bases left between them. The CDR3 contains 15 residues.

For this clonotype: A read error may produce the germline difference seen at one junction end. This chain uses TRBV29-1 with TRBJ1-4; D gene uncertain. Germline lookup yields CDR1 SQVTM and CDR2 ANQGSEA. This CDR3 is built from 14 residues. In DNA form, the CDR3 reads TGCAGCGCCGTCCCGACGGACCCTAATGAAAAACTTTTTTTT. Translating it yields CSAVPTDPNEKLFF. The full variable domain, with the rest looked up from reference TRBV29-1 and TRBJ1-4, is SAVISQKPSRDICQRGTSLTIQCQVDSQVTMMFWYRQQPGQSLTLIATANQGSEATYESGFVIDKFPISRPNLTFSTLTVSNMSPEDSSIYLCSAVPTDPNEKLFFGSGTQLSVL.

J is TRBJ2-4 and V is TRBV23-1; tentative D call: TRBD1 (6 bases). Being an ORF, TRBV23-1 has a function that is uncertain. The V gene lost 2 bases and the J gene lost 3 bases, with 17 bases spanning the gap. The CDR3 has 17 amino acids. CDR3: CASSQSPRQGSKNIQYF. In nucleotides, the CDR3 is TGCGCCAGCAGTCAAAGCCCCAGGCAGGGGAGCAAAAACATTCAGTACTTC.

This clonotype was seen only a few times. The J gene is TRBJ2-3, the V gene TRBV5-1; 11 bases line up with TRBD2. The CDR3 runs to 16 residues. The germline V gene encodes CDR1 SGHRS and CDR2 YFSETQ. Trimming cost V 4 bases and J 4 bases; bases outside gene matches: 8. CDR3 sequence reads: CASSPWIAGGPDTQYF. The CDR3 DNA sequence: TGCGCCAGCAGCCCTTGGATAGCGGGAGGGCCAGATACGCAGTATTTT.

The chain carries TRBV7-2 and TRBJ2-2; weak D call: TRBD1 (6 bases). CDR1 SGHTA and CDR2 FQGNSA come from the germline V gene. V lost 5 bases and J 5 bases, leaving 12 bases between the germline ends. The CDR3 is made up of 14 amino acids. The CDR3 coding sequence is TGTGCCAGCAGCCGAACAGGGAAAACCGGGGAGCTGTTTTTT. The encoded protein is CASSRTGKTGELFF.

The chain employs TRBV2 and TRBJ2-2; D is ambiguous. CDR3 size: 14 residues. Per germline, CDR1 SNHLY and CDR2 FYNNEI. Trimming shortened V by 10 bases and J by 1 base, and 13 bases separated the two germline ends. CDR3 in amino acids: CATQGRGNTGELFF. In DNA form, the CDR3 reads TGTGCCACCCAAGGGCGAGGGAACACCGGGGAGCTGTTTTTT.

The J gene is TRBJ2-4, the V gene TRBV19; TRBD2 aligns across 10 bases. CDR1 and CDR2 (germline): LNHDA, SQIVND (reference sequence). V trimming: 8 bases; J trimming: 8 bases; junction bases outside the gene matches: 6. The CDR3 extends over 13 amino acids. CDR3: CASALAGEDIQYF. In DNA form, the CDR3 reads TGTGCCAGTGCGCTAGCGGGAGAGGACATTCAGTACTTC.

The CDR3 DNA sequence: TGTGCCAGCAGCGTAGGGGTGGGGAACCAAGAGACCCAGTACTTC. It yields the protein CASSVGVGNQETQYF. The chain carries TRBV9 and TRBJ2-5; D gene ambiguous. With 0 bases removed from V and 0 bases from J, the gap between germline ends came to 9 bases. The germline CDR1 and CDR2 sequences are SGDLS and YYNGEE. The CDR3 is 15 residues long. Together with reference TRBV9 and TRBJ2-5, the CDR3 gives the full variable domain: DSGVTQTPKHLITATGQRVTLRCSPRSGDLSVYWYQQSLDQGLQFLIQYYNGEERAKGNILERFSAQQFPDLHSELNLSSLELGDSALYFCASSVGVGNQETQYFGPGTRLLVL.

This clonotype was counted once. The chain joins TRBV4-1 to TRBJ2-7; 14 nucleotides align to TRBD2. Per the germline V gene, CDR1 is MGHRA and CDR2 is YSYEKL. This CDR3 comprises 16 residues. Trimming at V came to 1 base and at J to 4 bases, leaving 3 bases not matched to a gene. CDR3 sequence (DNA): TGCGCCAGCAGCCAAGTTGGGACTAGCGGGAGTTACGAGCAGTACTTC. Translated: CASSQVGTSGSYEQYF.

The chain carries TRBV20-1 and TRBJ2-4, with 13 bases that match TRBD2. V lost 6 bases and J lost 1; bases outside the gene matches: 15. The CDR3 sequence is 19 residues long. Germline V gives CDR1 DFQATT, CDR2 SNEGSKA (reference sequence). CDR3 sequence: CSARRGTSGAKLAKNIQYF. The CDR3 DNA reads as TGCAGTGCGCGGAGAGGGACTAGCGGGGCTAAGTTGGCCAAAAACATTCAGTACTTC.

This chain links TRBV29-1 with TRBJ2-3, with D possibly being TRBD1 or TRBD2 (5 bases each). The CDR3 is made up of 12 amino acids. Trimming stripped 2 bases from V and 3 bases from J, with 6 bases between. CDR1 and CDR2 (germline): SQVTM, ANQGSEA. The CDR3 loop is CSVEWGTDTQYF. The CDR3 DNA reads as TGCAGCGTTGAATGGGGGACAGATACGCAGTATTTT.

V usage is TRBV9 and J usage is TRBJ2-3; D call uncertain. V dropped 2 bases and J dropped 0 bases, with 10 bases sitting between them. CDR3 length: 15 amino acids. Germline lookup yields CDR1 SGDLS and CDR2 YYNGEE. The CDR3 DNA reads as TGTGCCAGCAGCGTGGGGATCTCTAGCACAGATACGCAGTATTTT. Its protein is CASSVGISSTDTQYF.

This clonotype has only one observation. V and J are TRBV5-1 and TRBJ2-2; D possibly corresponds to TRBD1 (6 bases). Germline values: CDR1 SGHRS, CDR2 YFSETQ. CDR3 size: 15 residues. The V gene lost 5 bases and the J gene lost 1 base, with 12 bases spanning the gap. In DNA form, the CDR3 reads TGCGCCAGCAGTCTACTACAGGGGAACACCGGGGAGCTGTTTTTT. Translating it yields CASSLLQGNTGELFF.

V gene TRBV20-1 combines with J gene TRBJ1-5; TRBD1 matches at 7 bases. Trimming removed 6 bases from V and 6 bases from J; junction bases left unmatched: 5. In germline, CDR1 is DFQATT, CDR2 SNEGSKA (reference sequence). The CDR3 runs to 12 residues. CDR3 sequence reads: CSAQGGAQPQHF. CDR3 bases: TGCAGTGCCCAGGGGGGGGCTCAGCCCCAGCATTTT.

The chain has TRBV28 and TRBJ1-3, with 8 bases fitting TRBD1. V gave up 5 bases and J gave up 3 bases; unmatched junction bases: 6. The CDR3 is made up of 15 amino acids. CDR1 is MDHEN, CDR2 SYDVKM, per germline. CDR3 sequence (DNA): TGTGCCAGCAGTCCGTCCGGGACAGGTGGAAACACCATATATTTT. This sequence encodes CASSPSGTGGNTIYF.

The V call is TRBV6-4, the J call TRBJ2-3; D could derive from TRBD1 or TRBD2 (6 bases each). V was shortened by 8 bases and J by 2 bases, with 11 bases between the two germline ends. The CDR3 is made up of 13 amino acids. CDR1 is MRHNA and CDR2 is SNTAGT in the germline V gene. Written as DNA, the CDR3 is TGTGCCAGCGGGGCGGGACACACAGATACGCAGTATTTT. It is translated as CASGAGHTDTQYF.

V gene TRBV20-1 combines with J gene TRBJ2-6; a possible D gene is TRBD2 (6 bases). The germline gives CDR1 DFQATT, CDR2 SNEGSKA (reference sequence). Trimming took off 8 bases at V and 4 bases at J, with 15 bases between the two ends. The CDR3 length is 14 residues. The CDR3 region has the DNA TGCAGTACCACGGAGGGTGGCGGGGCCAACGTCCTGACTTTC. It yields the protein CSTTEGGGANVLTF.

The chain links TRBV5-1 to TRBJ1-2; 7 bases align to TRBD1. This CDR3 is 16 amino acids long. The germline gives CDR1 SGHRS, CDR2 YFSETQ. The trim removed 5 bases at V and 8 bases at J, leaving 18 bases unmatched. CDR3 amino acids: CASRPPPIGGAEGYTF. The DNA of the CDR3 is TGCGCCAGCAGGCCCCCCCCGATAGGGGGCGCGGAAGGCTACACCTTC.

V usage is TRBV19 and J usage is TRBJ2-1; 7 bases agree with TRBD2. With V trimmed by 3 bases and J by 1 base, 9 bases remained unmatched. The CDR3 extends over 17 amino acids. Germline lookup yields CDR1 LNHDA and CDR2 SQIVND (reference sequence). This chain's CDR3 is CASSIPSSGPSYNEQFF. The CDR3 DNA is TGTGCCAGTAGTATCCCCTCTAGCGGCCCTTCCTACAATGAGCAGTTCTTC.

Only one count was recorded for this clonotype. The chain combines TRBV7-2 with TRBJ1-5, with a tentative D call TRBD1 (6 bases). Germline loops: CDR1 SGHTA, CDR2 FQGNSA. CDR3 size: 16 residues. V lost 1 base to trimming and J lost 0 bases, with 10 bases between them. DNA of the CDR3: TGTGCCAGCAGCTTAGGGACAGTCCATAGCAATCAGCCCCAGCATTTT. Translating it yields CASSLGTVHSNQPQHF.

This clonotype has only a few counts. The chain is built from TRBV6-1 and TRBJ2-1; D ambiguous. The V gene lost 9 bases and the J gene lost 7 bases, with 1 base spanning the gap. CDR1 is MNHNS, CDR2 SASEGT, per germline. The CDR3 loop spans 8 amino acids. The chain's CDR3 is CASNEQFF. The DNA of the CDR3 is TGTGCCAGTAATGAGCAGTTCTTC.